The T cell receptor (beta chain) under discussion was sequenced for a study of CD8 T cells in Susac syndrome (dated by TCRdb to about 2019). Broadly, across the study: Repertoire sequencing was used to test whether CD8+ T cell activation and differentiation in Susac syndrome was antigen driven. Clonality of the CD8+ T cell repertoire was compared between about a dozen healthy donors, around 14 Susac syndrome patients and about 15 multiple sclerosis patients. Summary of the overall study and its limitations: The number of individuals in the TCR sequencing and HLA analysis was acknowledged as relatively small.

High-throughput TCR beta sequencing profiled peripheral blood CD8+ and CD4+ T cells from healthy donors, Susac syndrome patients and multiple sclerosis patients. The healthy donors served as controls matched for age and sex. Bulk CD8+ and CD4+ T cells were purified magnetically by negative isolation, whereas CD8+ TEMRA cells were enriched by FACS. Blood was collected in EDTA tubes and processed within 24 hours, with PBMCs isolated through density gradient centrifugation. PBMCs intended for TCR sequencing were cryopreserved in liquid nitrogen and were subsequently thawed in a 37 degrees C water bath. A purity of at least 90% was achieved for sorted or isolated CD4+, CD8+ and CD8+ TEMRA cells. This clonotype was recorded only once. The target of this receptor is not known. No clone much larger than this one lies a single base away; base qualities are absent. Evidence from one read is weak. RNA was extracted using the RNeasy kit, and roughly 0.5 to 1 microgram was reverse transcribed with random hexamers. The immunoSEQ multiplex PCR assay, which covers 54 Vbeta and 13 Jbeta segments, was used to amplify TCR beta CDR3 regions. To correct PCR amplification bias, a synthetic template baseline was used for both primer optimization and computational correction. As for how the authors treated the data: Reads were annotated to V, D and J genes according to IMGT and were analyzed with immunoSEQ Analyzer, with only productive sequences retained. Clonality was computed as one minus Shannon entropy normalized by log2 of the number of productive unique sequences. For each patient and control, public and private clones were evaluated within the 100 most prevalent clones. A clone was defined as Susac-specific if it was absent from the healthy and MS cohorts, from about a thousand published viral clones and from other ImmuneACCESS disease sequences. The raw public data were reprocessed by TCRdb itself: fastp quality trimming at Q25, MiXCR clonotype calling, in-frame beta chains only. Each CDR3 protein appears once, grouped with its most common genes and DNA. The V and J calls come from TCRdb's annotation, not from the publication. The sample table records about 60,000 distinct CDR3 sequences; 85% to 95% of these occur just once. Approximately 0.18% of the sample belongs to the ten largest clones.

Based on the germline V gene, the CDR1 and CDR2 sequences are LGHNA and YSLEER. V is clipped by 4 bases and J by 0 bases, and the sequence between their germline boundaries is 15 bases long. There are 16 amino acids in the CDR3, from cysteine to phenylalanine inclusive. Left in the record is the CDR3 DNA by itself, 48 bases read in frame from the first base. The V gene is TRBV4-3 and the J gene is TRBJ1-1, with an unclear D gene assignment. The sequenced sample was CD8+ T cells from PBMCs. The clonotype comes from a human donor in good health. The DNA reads TGCGCCAGCAGCCTCGGGAGGGAGGCCCTGAACACTGAAGCTTTCTTT. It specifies CASSLGREALNTEAFF.